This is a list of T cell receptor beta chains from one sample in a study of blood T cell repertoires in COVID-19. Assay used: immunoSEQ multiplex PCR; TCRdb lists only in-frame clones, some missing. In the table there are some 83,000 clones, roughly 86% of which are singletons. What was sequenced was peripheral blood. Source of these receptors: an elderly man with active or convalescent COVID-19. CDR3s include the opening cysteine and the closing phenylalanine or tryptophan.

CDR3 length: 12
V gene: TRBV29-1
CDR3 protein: CSAGQGTDTQYF

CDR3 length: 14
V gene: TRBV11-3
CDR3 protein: CASARVGGDNEQFF

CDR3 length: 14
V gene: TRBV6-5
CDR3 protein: CASRTGATNEKLFF

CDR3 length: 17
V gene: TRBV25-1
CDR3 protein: CASSVAGQGVTNYGYTF

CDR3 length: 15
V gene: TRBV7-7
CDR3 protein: CASGRPQGPPQPQHF

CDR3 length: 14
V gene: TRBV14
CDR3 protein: CASSAGLFNSPLHF

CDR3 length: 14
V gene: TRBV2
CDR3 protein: CASSVGTANSPLHF

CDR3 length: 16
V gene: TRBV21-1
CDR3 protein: CASSKGSSGQDKKAFF

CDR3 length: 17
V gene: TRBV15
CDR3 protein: CATSRDRSGGGSDTQYF

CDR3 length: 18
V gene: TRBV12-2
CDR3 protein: CASRLHPRAWWANTEAFF

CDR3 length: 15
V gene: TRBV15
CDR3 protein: CATSRGDDSYNEQFF

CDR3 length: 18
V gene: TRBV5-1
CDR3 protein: CASSYPVGSFSGANVLTF

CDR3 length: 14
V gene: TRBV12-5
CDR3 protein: CASGRQGLNTEAFF

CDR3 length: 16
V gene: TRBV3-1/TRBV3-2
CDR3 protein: CASRPRGASYQETQYF

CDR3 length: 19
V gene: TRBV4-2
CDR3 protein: CASSQDSRTGQRSGNTIYF

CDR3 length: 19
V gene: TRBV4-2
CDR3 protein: CASSRILAGPPPNTGELFF

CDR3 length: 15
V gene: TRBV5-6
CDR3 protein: CASSTTGTGGTEAFF

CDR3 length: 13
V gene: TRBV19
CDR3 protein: CASTRGKNTEAFF

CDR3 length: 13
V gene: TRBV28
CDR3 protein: CASSIQGTTEAFF

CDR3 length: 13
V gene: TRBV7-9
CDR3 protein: CASSATKGAEAFF

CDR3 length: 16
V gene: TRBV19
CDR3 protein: CASSDYEDRFDEKLFF

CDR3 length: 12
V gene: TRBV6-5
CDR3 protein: CASSRTEETQYF

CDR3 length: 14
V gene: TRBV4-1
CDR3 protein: CASSRGTGTPGYTF

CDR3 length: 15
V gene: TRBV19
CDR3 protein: CASSIGTDSGNTIYF

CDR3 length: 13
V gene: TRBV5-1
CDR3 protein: CASSPTGLDEAFF

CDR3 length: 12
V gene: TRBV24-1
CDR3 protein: CATSDRGEEQFF

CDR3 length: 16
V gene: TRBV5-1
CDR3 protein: CASSLARRGPQETQYF

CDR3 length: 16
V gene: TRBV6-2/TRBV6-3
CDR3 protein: CASSLVDSPYNQPQHF

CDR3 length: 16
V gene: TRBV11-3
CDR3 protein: CASSFGAIGSTDTQYF

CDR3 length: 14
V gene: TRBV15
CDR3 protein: CATSRGGAPHEAFF

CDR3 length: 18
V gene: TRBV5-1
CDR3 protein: CASSAGLAGKLKYNEQFF

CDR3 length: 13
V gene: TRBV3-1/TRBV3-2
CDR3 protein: CASSHQALTEAFF

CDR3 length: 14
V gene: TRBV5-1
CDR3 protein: CASSVEQGAEGYTF

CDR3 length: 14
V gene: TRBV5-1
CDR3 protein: CASSLSGQNYGYTF

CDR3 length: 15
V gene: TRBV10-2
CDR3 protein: CASSESGQGGSPLHF

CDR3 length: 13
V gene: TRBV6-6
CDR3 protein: CASSKQGGNTIYF

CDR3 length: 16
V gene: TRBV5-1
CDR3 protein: CASSWEGTAGANVLTF

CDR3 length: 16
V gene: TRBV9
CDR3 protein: CASSVVLAGGSGELFF

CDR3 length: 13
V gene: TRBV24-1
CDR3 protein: CATSDADWTEAFF

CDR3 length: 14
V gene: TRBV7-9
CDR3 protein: CASSVGQVNTEAFF

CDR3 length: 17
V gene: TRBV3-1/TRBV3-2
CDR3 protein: CASSQEGLAGVADTQYF